The next 28 T cell receptor beta chains were all read from a single sample in a study of blood T cells in healthy people across ages. Alongside a J-beta primer mix, a sample-barcoded 5' primer served in a second PCR lasting roughly 6 to 12 cycles. In TCRdb, the 5' RACE reads were re-called with MiXCR into one record per CDR3 protein. Of some 760,000 distinct CDR3 sequences listed, approximately 25% are singletons. This same sample was also part of a study on T cells of mothers and their children.

Sample: blood. Every receptor here comes from a boy aged 5 to 17 in good health.

V and J are TRBV24-1 and TRBJ2-1; the D gene is possibly TRBD1 (6 bases). Germline V lookup: CDR1 KGHDR, CDR2 SFDVKD. This CDR3 has 16 amino acids. V lost 4 bases to trimming and J lost 4 bases, with 16 bases between them. The CDR3 bases are TGTGCCACCAGTGACCCAGGGGCGCGATCGTACAATGAGCAGTTCTTC. Encoded protein: CATSDPGARSYNEQFF.

This chain links TRBV6-5 with TRBJ2-1, with TRBD2 matching over 7 bases. In germline, CDR1 is MNHEY, CDR2 SVGAGI. V shed 5 bases and J 4 bases; nucleotides not matched to a gene: 8. The CDR3 extends over 15 amino acids. DNA of the CDR3: TGTGCCAGCAGTATACCGGGACTATCTTACAATGAGCAGTTCTTC. Translated: CASSIPGLSYNEQFF.

V and J are TRBV7-6 and TRBJ2-7; 8 bases are shared with TRBD1. The CDR3 contains 15 residues. The J segment lost 6 bases and the V segment lost 5 bases, leaving 12 bases of the junction unmatched. Germline lookup yields CDR1 SGHVS and CDR2 FNYEAQ. This CDR3 reads CASSTNPGQGSEQYF. As DNA, the CDR3 is TGTGCCAGCAGCACGAACCCTGGACAGGGTAGCGAGCAGTACTTC.

The J gene is TRBJ1-1, the V gene TRBV12-3 or TRBV12-4; 8 nucleotides line up with TRBD1. This CDR3 is built from 13 residues. J gave up 4 bases and V 7 bases, and 5 bases lay outside the gene matches. In nucleotides, the CDR3 is TGTGCCAGCACCGTCGACAGGGGCACTGAAGCTTTCTTT. This sequence encodes CASTVDRGTEAFF.

This clonotype turned up a few times. This chain uses TRBV20-1 with TRBJ2-5; D unresolved. Deletions cut 6 bases from V and 3 bases from J, with 11 bases between. The germline gives CDR1 DFQATT, CDR2 SNEGSKA (reference sequence). The CDR3 totals 12 residues. The CDR3 sequence: CSAASSEETQYF. In DNA, the CDR3 is TGCAGTGCGGCCTCGAGCGAAGAGACCCAGTACTTC.

This clonotype has more than one count but fewer than ten. CDR3 sequence reads: CASSPSSSYNTGELFF. The CDR3 DNA follows: TGTGCCAGCAGCCCGTCTAGCAGTTACAACACCGGGGAGCTGTTTTTT. This chain connects TRBV3-1 to TRBJ2-2; tentatively, D is TRBD2 (5 bases). Germline assignment: CDR1 LGHDT and CDR2 YNNKEL (reference sequence). The CDR3 is 16 amino acids. V gave up 4 bases and J gave up 2 bases, with 14 bases separating them.

This clonotype was found a few times. The chain has TRBV9 and TRBJ2-3; no firm D call. CDR1 is SGDLS, CDR2 YYNGEE, per germline. Deletions cut 0 bases from V and 5 bases from J, with 7 bases between. This CDR3 is 13 amino acids long. The CDR3 reads CASSVDGLDTQYF. Here the CDR3 DNA reads TGTGCCAGCAGCGTAGACGGGTTAGATACGCAGTATTTT.

V and J are TRBV6-6 and TRBJ1-2; D gene ambiguous. V was pared by 3 bases and J by 8 bases, with 13 bases between. Germline V lookup: CDR1 MNHNY, CDR2 SVGAGI (reference sequence). The CDR3 covers 13 residues. The DNA of the CDR3 is TGTGCCAGCAGTTATCCTGGCGGGTTCGGCTACACCTTC. Translated, it gives CASSYPGGFGYTF.

The V call is TRBV12-3 or TRBV12-4, the J call TRBJ1-5; weak D call: TRBD1 (5 bases). The V end lost 6 bases, the J end lost 6 bases, and 15 bases lay between the germline ends. The CDR3 contains 14 residues. The DNA of the CDR3 is TGTGCCAGCAGCTGGGACCGCAGTCGTCAGCCCCAGCATTTT. This encodes CASSWDRSRQPQHF.

Only a few counts were recorded for this clonotype. The V gene is TRBV9, the J gene TRBJ1-6; TRBD1 matches 8 bases. CDR3 length equals 13 residues. Germline trimming cut 9 bases from V and 8 bases from J; bases unmatched to any gene: 7. Looked up from germline, CDR1 is SGDLS and CDR2 is YYNGEE. The CDR3 region is CATRTGLDSPLHF. The CDR3 nucleotides read TGTGCCACCAGGACAGGGTTGGATTCACCCCTCCACTTT.

V usage is TRBV5-1 and J usage is TRBJ2-5, with TRBD2 identical over 12 bases. Germline CDR1 and CDR2: SGHRS and YFSETQ. This CDR3 is 16 amino acids long. Trimming removed 0 bases from V and 5 bases from J; junction bases left unmatched: 5. The CDR3 is CASSLAGLAGKETQYF. The DNA for the CDR3 is TGCGCCAGCAGCTTGGCCGGACTAGCGGGGAAGGAGACCCAGTACTTC. The whole variable domain, filled in from reference TRBV5-1 and TRBJ2-5, reads KAGVTQTPRYLIKTRGQQVTLSCSPISGHRSVSWYQQTPGQGLQFLFEYFSETQRNKGNFPGRFSGRQFSNSRSEMNVSTLELGDSALYLCASSLAGLAGKETQYFGPGTRLLVL.

The CDR3 region has the DNA TGTGCCAGCAGCTTAACTAGGGACGGATCCTACGAGCAGTACTTC. Protein: CASSLTRDGSYEQYF. V and J are TRBV7-9 and TRBJ2-5; D assignment may be TRBD1 or TRBD2 (5 bases each). The assigned J gene may be wrong: the sequence end matches TRBJ2-7 better. Germline values: CDR1 SEHNR, CDR2 FQNEAQ (reference sequence). The length of the CDR3 is 15 residues.

The chain joins TRBV3-1 to TRBJ2-4; D is ambiguous. The CDR3 is 17 amino acids. Germline lookup yields CDR1 LGHDT and CDR2 YNNKEL (reference sequence). V gave up 0 bases and J gave up 0 bases, with 12 bases separating them. The CDR3 region has the DNA TGTGCCAGCAGCCAAGAAAGGCAGACCATAGCCAAAAACATTCAGTACTTC. Translating it yields CASSQERQTIAKNIQYF.

The chain links TRBV5-6 to TRBJ1-1; no firm D call. With 2 bases removed from V and 1 base from J, the gap between germline ends came to 12 bases. Germline V gene lookup returns CDR1 SGHDT and CDR2 YYEEEE. This CDR3 is 15 amino acids long. CDR3 nucleotide sequence: TGTGCCAGCAGCTTCTCCGCCAGGCGGAACACTGAAGCTTTCTTT. This sequence encodes CASSFSARRNTEAFF.

The sample holds a few counts of this clonotype. The chain employs TRBV28 and TRBJ1-2; a possible D gene is TRBD1 (5 bases). V dropped 2 bases and J dropped 6 bases, with 19 bases sitting between them. The V gene's germline CDR1 is MDHEN and CDR2 SYDVKM. There are 16 residues in the CDR3. DNA for the CDR3: TGTGCCAGCAGTTTAGGGACGGTATTAGGTGTGCATGGCTACACCTTC. Its protein product is CASSLGTVLGVHGYTF.

The V call is TRBV3-1, the J call TRBJ1-1; a possible D gene is TRBD1 (6 bases). There are 16 residues in the CDR3. V was cut by 0 bases and J by 0 bases, with 11 bases left in between. Per the germline V gene, CDR1 is LGHDT and CDR2 is YNNKEL (reference sequence). Written as DNA, the CDR3 is TGTGCCAGCAGCCAAGATTACAGGGCCGTGAACACTGAAGCTTTCTTT. Protein product: CASSQDYRAVNTEAFF.

The chain links TRBV14 to TRBJ2-6, with D possibly being TRBD1 or TRBD2 (5 bases each). The CDR3 has 18 residues. V was pared by 1 base and J by 0 bases, with 13 bases between. Germline CDR1 and CDR2: SGHDN and FVKESK. This chain's CDR3 is CASSQVVGDPSGANVLTF. CDR3 nucleotides: TGTGCCAGCAGCCAAGTCGTCGGGGACCCCTCTGGGGCCAACGTCCTGACTTTC.

This clonotype has more than one count but fewer than ten. The rearrangement uses TRBV15 and TRBJ1-3; TRBD1 is a possible D gene (5 bases). V shed 1 base and J shed 0 bases, with 10 bases lying between them. Per the germline V gene, CDR1 is LNHNV and CDR2 is YYDKDF (reference sequence). The CDR3 is 16 residues long. CDR3 sequence (DNA): TGTGCCACCAGCAGAGGGGACTCCTACTCTGGAAACACCATATATTTT. Encoded protein: CATSRGDSYSGNTIYF.

The rearrangement links TRBV4-1 to TRBJ2-7; 8 bases are shared with TRBD2. Losses at the gene ends were 7 bases for V and 7 bases for J; bases not matched to a gene: 9. Germline V gene lookup returns CDR1 MGHRA and CDR2 YSYEKL. The CDR3 totals 13 residues. The CDR3 bases are TGCGCCAGCATCCAGGAGCCTAGCGGGGAGCAGTACTTC. It specifies CASIQEPSGEQYF.

The chain has TRBV20-1 and TRBJ2-7; D is unclear. V was trimmed by 0 bases and J by 5 bases, leaving 17 bases between them. Germline V gene sequence: CDR1 DFQATT, CDR2 SNEGSKA (reference sequence). This CDR3 region has 15 residues. The CDR3 DNA reads TGCAGTGCTAGAGATCGGCCCCTCCCCTCTAACGAGCAGTACTTC. Translation: CSARDRPLPSNEQYF.

The CDR3 sequence: CASSLAPAQETQYF. The CDR3 region has the DNA TGTGCCAGCAGCTTGGCCCCAGCACAAGAGACCCAGTACTTC. The V and J genes are TRBV5-6 and TRBJ2-5, with D hard to call. The ends were cut back, 0 bases at V and 2 bases at J, with 8 bases in the middle. Germline V gene data show CDR1 as SGHDT and CDR2 as YYEEEE. CDR3 size: 14 residues.

This clonotype was recorded a few times. The chain uses TRBV9 and TRBJ2-5; 7 bases are a match to TRBD1. The CDR3 spans 15 residues. Trimming at V came to 4 bases and at J to 4 bases, leaving 10 bases not matched to a gene. The germline gives CDR1 SGDLS, CDR2 YYNGEE. The CDR3: CASSWSGGLGETQYF. CDR3 sequence (DNA): TGTGCCAGCAGCTGGTCAGGGGGTTTGGGAGAGACCCAGTACTTC. The full variable domain, rest sourced from reference TRBV9 and TRBJ2-5, is DSGVTQTPKHLITATGQRVTLRCSPRSGDLSVYWYQQSLDQGLQFLIQYYNGEERAKGNILERFSAQQFPDLHSELNLSSLELGDSALYFCASSWSGGLGETQYFGPGTRLLVL.

Concerning this clonotype itself: An end of the junction does not agree with germline; a read error may underlie this. The V gene is TRBV9, the J gene TRBJ2-5; 11 positions agree with TRBD2. The CDR3 loop spans 15 amino acids. Germline V gives CDR1 SGDLS, CDR2 YYNGEE. CDR3 in DNA: TGTGCCAGCAGCTCTAGCGGGAGGCTTGAAGAGATCCAGTACTTC. This translates into CASSSSGRLEEIQYF.

Ten or more counts support this clonotype. The chain joins TRBV29-1 to TRBJ2-5; 9 positions match TRBD1. Looked up from germline, CDR1 is SQVTM and CDR2 is ANQGSEA. The CDR3 sequence is 13 residues long. The J segment lost 5 bases and the V segment lost 4 bases, leaving 5 bases of the junction unmatched. This chain's CDR3 is CSVVTGGWETQYF. The CDR3 DNA sequence: TGCAGCGTTGTTACAGGGGGCTGGGAGACCCAGTACTTC.

The chain employs TRBV20-1 and TRBJ2-1; the match to TRBD2 covers 11 bases. Unmatched junction bases numbered 3, after V lost 3 bases and J lost 8 bases. The germline gives CDR1 DFQATT, CDR2 SNEGSKA (reference sequence). The length of the CDR3 is 13 residues. The CDR3, as DNA: TGCAGTGCTAGTAGCGGGGGGGCCCATGAGCAGTTCTTC. Protein sequence: CSASSGGAHEQFF.

This clonotype was counted only a few times. The chain uses TRBV29-1 and TRBJ2-1; TRBD1 might be the D (5 bases). V lost 4 bases and J 4 bases, leaving 11 bases between the germline ends. The germline CDR1 and CDR2 sequences are SQVTM and ANQGSEA. The CDR3 sequence is 13 residues long. The CDR3 DNA follows: TGCAGCGTTGGGGGCCCAGAGTACAATGAGCAGTTCTTC. This translates into CSVGGPEYNEQFF.

The CDR3 reads CASSAEISSGANVLTF. CDR3 coding DNA: TGTGCCAGCAGCGCTGAGATCAGCTCTGGGGCCAACGTCCTGACTTTC. The chain couples TRBV9 to TRBJ2-6; D ambiguous. Germline assignment: CDR1 SGDLS and CDR2 YYNGEE. The CDR3 runs to 16 residues. V was clipped by 3 bases and J by 0 bases, with 10 bases between them.

The rearrangement joins TRBV6-1 to TRBJ2-7; D possibly corresponds to TRBD2 (5 bases). Germline V gene sequence: CDR1 MNHNS, CDR2 SASEGT. The CDR3 extends over 14 amino acids. V was pared by 2 bases and J by 0 bases, with 8 bases between. CDR3 sequence reads: CASSELAASYEQYF. The CDR3 DNA sequence: TGTGCCAGCAGTGAACTAGCCGCCTCCTACGAGCAGTACTTC.